These 29 T cell receptor beta chains came from one sample sequenced in a study of blood T cell repertoires in COVID-19. Some clones are missing from TCRdb's copy, which holds only in-frame ones; the method was immunoSEQ multiplex PCR. The data hold approximately 130,000 clones, with roughly nine tenths observed a single time. The specimen was peripheral blood. These receptors came from a man aged 70 or older with active or convalescent COVID-19.

The V gene is TRBV27, the J gene TRBJ2-6, with TRBD2 identical over 7 bases. The CDR3 is 15 amino acids. V shed 8 bases, J shed 2 bases, and the junction held 6 bases outside the gene matches. CDR1 and CDR2 (germline): MNHEY, SMNVEV (reference sequence). CDR3 loop: CASGPRGAGANVLTF. Written as DNA, the CDR3 is TGTGCCAGCGGACCCCGGGGGGCTGGGGCCAACGTCCTGACTTTC.

The chain couples TRBV27 to TRBJ2-3; 10 bases fit TRBD1. The CDR3 is 16 residues long. Germline CDR1 MNHEY, CDR2 SMNVEV (reference sequence). The junction had 9 bases not matched to a gene; V was cut back by 5 bases and J by 4 bases. DNA for the CDR3: TGTGCCAGCAGTCCCCGGACAGGGGGATCGTCAGATACGCAGTATTTT. Translating it yields CASSPRTGGSSDTQYF.

The chain recombines TRBV5-4 with TRBJ1-4; no firm D call. CDR1 is SGHNT, CDR2 YYREEE, per germline (reference sequence). The CDR3 extends over 15 amino acids. With 4 bases removed from V and 10 bases from J, the gap between germline ends came to 20 bases. CDR3 in DNA: TGTGCCAGCAGCGGAGGCGGGCAGTCGGAGCGAAAACTGTTTTTT. This translates into CASSGGGQSERKLFF.

The CDR3 DNA sequence: TGCGCCAGCAGCTCCGCCCCCGGGACATCTTACGAGCAGTACTTC. Translating gives CASSSAPGTSYEQYF. V gene TRBV5-1 combines with J gene TRBJ2-7; weak D call: TRBD1 (6 bases). The germline gives CDR1 SGHRS, CDR2 YFSETQ. The CDR3 consists of 15 residues. The germline V and J ends were trimmed by 3 bases and 4 bases, with 17 bases remaining between them.

The chain employs TRBV30 and TRBJ1-2; D is perhaps TRBD1 (5 bases). The V end lost 8 bases, the J end lost 2 bases, and 15 bases lay between the germline ends. CDR1 and CDR2 (germline): GTSNPN, SVGIG (reference sequence). The CDR3 spans 13 residues. CDR3 residues: CARTGTWNYGYTF. In nucleotides, the CDR3 is TGTGCCCGAACCGGGACTTGGAACTATGGCTACACCTTC.

The chain is built from TRBV7-6 and TRBJ2-1, with D possibly being TRBD2 (5 bases). Looked up from germline, CDR1 is SGHVS and CDR2 is FNYEAQ. This CDR3 region has 15 residues. V gave up 0 bases and J gave up 7 bases, with 13 bases separating them. The CDR3 DNA reads as TGTGCCAGCAGCTTAGCGGAGGTTTATAAAAATGAGCAGTTCTTC. Translating gives CASSLAEVYKNEQFF.

This chain links TRBV6-2 or TRBV6-3 with TRBJ2-1; 10 bases line up with TRBD2. The CDR3 runs to 16 residues. Unmatched junction bases numbered 8, after V lost 5 bases and J lost 4 bases. Germline CDR1 reads MNHEY; CDR2 reads SVGEGT. The DNA for the CDR3 is TGTGCCAGCAGTAACCGATTAGCGGGAGGTTACAATGAGCAGTTCTTC. This translates into CASSNRLAGGYNEQFF.

V and J are TRBV3-1 (or the pseudogene TRBV3-2) and TRBJ2-1; perhaps TRBD2 as D (6 bases). CDR3 length: 15 amino acids. Trimming took 0 bases from V and 9 from J, leaving 15 bases between them. The germline V gene encodes CDR1 LGHDT and CDR2 YNNKEL (reference sequence). CDR3: CASSQDPGRGIEQFF. The CDR3 DNA reads TGTGCCAGCAGCCAAGATCCGGGGCGGGGCATTGAGCAGTTCTTC.

Written as DNA, the CDR3 is TGTGCCAGCAGCTTCAGGCCGCACAATGAGCAGTTCTTC. Its translation: CASSFRPHNEQFF. V is TRBV5-6 and J is TRBJ2-1; no clear D gene. This CDR3 spans 13 amino acids. V was clipped by 2 bases and J by 5 bases, with 8 bases between them. The germline CDR1 and CDR2 sequences are SGHDT and YYEEEE.

The rearrangement links TRBV27 to TRBJ2-1; no clear D gene. The CDR3 runs 12 residues. The V gene lost 2 bases and the J gene lost 8 bases, with 7 bases spanning the gap. Per germline, CDR1 MNHEY and CDR2 SMNVEV (reference sequence). The chain's CDR3 is CASSLDGDEQFF. CDR3 sequence (DNA): TGTGCCAGCAGTTTAGACGGAGATGAGCAGTTCTTC.

The rearrangement uses TRBV18 and TRBJ1-5; D is ambiguous. V lost 3 bases to trimming and J lost 0 bases, with 18 bases between them. CDR3 length: 18 residues. Germline V CDR1 and CDR2: KGHSH, LQKENI. The CDR3 bases are TGTGCCAGCTCACCGCCCCCGGGAGGCCTCTATAGCAATCAGCCCCAGCATTTT. Protein product: CASSPPPGGLYSNQPQHF.

V is TRBV10-3 and J is TRBJ1-1; a weak D match, TRBD1 (5 bases). Between the trimmed V and J ends, which lost 2 bases and 2 bases, there was a span of 15 bases. The CDR3 length is 16 residues. Germline V gene lookup returns CDR1 ENHRY and CDR2 SYGVKD. The CDR3 DNA is TGTGCCATCAGTGAGGGGAAGGGGCTTTCCAACACTGAAGCTTTCTTT. As protein: CAISEGKGLSNTEAFF.

The chain combines TRBV2 with TRBJ1-2; weak D call: TRBD1 (6 bases). Per germline, CDR1 SNHLY and CDR2 FYNNEI. The CDR3 is made up of 13 amino acids. CDR3 amino acids: CANKGEPNYGYTF. The CDR3, as DNA: TGTGCTAACAAGGGGGAACCTAACTATGGCTACACCTTC.

This rearrangement joins TRBV7-2 to TRBJ1-5; D might be TRBD1 (6 bases). The ends were cut back, 5 bases at V and 8 bases at J, with 19 bases in the middle. Germline assignment: CDR1 SGHTA and CDR2 FQGNSA. The CDR3 length is 15 residues. The CDR3 bases are TGTGCCAGCAGCCCCGGACAGAAGGTTCAGGAGCCCCAGCATTTT. Its protein product is CASSPGQKVQEPQHF.

This clone turned up a few times. The chain employs TRBV29-1 and TRBJ1-2, with TRBD1 as a possible D gene (6 bases). The germline V and J ends were trimmed by 2 bases and 7 bases, with 14 bases remaining between them. CDR1 is SQVTM, CDR2 ANQGSEA, per germline. The CDR3 covers 13 residues. DNA of the CDR3: TGCAGCGTTGAACTGGGGGCGCAGGTTGGCTACACCTTC. Translation: CSVELGAQVGYTF. Combining the CDR3 with reference TRBV29-1 and TRBJ1-2 gives the whole variable domain SAVISQKPSRDICQRGTSLTIQCQVDSQVTMMFWYRQQPGQSLTLIATANQGSEATYESGFVIDKFPISRPNLTFSTLTVSNMSPEDSSIYLCSVELGAQVGYTFGSGTRLTVV.

As regards this clone: Other DNA sequences in the sample encode the same CDR3. The rearrangement uses TRBV19 and TRBJ1-1; D remains unclear. This CDR3 region has 12 residues. Germline CDR1 reads LNHDA; CDR2 reads SQIVND (reference sequence). Trimming took 4 bases from V and 2 from J, leaving 5 bases between them. The DNA for the CDR3 is TGTGCCAGTAGTACAGTCAACACTGAAGCTTTCTTT. Encoded protein: CASSTVNTEAFF.

The chain links TRBV7-2 to TRBJ1-3; D is possibly TRBD1 (6 bases). Germline V gene data show CDR1 as SGHTA and CDR2 as FQGNSA. V lost 1 base, J lost 1 base, and 14 bases lay in between. The CDR3 sequence is 17 residues long. This CDR3 is CASSLGRGASSGNTIYF. The CDR3 DNA follows: TGTGCCAGCAGCTTAGGACGGGGGGCATCGTCTGGAAACACCATATATTTT.

This chain connects TRBV12-3 or TRBV12-4 to TRBJ2-7, with D unresolved. The CDR3 has 11 amino acids. V dropped 5 bases and J dropped 3 bases, with 5 bases sitting between them. The CDR3 loop is CASSLNYEQYF. CDR3 in DNA: TGTGCCAGCAGTCTAAACTACGAGCAGTACTTC.

The chain has TRBV28 and TRBJ1-2; D remains ambiguous. V lost 5 bases, J lost 2 bases, and 9 bases lay in between. Germline V gene sequence: CDR1 MDHEN, CDR2 SYDVKM. The CDR3 loop spans 13 amino acids. The CDR3: CASSPRQNYGYTF. CDR3 DNA sequence: TGTGCCAGCAGTCCCAGACAAAACTATGGCTACACCTTC.

This clone has a handful of counts. CDR3 bases: TGTGCCAGCAGCTTGGGACAGGGAACCTACGAGCAGTACTTC. As protein: CASSLGQGTYEQYF. V is TRBV7-2 and J is TRBJ2-7; 9 bases agree with TRBD1. The V gene end was trimmed by 3 bases and the J gene end by 2 bases; junction bases not matched to a gene: 2. Looked up from germline, CDR1 is SGHTA and CDR2 is FQGNSA. The CDR3 runs 14 residues.

Turning to this clone: This CDR3 is also generated by other DNA sequences in the sample. The gene calls are TRBV3-1 (or the pseudogene TRBV3-2) and TRBJ2-7; a possible D gene is TRBD1 (8 bases). Trimming stripped 1 base from V and 7 bases from J, with 14 bases between. This CDR3 spans 14 amino acids. From germline, CDR1 is LGHDT and CDR2 YNNKEL (reference sequence). DNA of the CDR3: TGTGCCAGCAGCCAAGTCGGACAGGGAGGGGAGCAGTACTTC. As protein: CASSQVGQGGEQYF.

This chain connects TRBV20-1 to TRBJ1-3; D perhaps matches TRBD1 (5 bases). The CDR3 has 12 amino acids. Trimming shortened V by 3 bases and J by 8 bases, and 11 bases separated the two germline ends. In germline, CDR1 is DFQATT, CDR2 SNEGSKA (reference sequence). The CDR3 DNA sequence: TGCAGTGCTAGTGACTCGGGGGACACCATATATTTT. Protein product: CSASDSGDTIYF.

Concerning this clone itself: Other DNA sequences of this sample code for an identical CDR3. V usage is TRBV5-1 and J usage is TRBJ2-3; TRBD2 aligns across 7 bases. The germline CDR1 and CDR2 sequences are SGHRS and YFSETQ. Losses at the gene ends were 0 bases for V and 2 bases for J; bases not matched to a gene: 3. CDR3 length: 15 amino acids. DNA for the CDR3: TGCGCCAGCAGCTTGGCGCTAGCGGACACAGATACGCAGTATTTT. Its protein product is CASSLALADTDTQYF.

The gene calls are TRBV27 and TRBJ2-7; TRBD1 agrees at 9 bases. This CDR3 is built from 13 residues. Germline lookup yields CDR1 MNHEY and CDR2 SMNVEV (reference sequence). V dropped 6 bases and J dropped 7; count of bases not matched to a gene: 7. The CDR3 DNA is TGTGCCAGCAGGGGACAGGGAGGGGGAGAGCAGTACTTC. Its translation: CASRGQGGGEQYF.

The V gene is TRBV5-1, the J gene TRBJ2-5; 9 nucleotides align to TRBD2. This CDR3 contains 17 residues. Per the germline V gene, CDR1 is SGHRS and CDR2 is YFSETQ. The trim removed 0 bases at V and 5 bases at J, leaving 11 bases unmatched. The CDR3 nucleotides read TGCGCCAGCAGCTTGGCCACTAGCGGGCCGTCTGGGGAGACCCAGTACTTC. Translation: CASSLATSGPSGETQYF.

This clone was recorded only once. V is TRBV27 and J is TRBJ2-7; 10 bases agree with TRBD2. CDR3 length equals 17 residues. Germline CDR1 reads MNHEY; CDR2 reads SMNVEV (reference sequence). Trimming at V came to 0 bases and at J to 3 bases, leaving 8 bases not matched to a gene. CDR3 sequence (DNA): TGTGCCAGCAGTTTATCTGGACCGGGACTAGCGCACTACGAGCAGTACTTC. Translated, it gives CASSLSGPGLAHYEQYF.

The chain links TRBV28 to TRBJ1-2, with a possible D match to TRBD1 (5 bases). This CDR3 is built from 16 residues. V was pared by 8 bases and J by 5 bases, with 24 bases between. In germline, CDR1 is MDHEN, CDR2 SYDVKM. CDR3 coding DNA: TGTGCCAGCGGCAACCTAGGGGAGGGGTCGGGGTATGGCTACACCTTC. This sequence encodes CASGNLGEGSGYGYTF.

This clone came up once. V is TRBV5-1 and J is TRBJ1-3; tentatively, D is TRBD1 (6 bases). V was cut by 4 bases and J by 0 bases, with 14 bases left in between. Germline V gene sequence: CDR1 SGHRS, CDR2 YFSETQ. The CDR3 extends over 16 amino acids. CDR3 DNA: TGCGCCAGCAGCGAATTACAGGGTTTCTCTGGAAACACCATATATTTT. This gives the protein CASSELQGFSGNTIYF.

This clone was counted between two and nine times. The chain is built from TRBV7-2 and TRBJ1-6; a weak D match, TRBD1 (6 bases). The V end was cut by 1 base, the J end by 5 bases, with 12 bases between. This CDR3 contains 16 residues. CDR1 is SGHTA and CDR2 is FQGNSA in the germline V gene. The CDR3 DNA follows: TGTGCCAGCAGCTTAGTACAGGGAGGGAATAATTCACCCCTCCACTTT. It codes for CASSLVQGGNNSPLHF.